This is a list of T cell receptor beta chains from one sample in a study of cytomegalovirus exposure and HLA in healthy donors. Measured with immunoSEQ multiplex PCR; TCRdb has only the in-frame clones, and not every one. In the table there are around 110,000 clones, 75% of which are singletons. Input material: PBMCs. The receptors were sampled from a man between 40 and 49 years old in good health and CMV-seronegative. Each CDR3 is given with its conserved first and last residue. The D gene is left open where the match is weak. Clone size, where shown, is once, few, many, or a class for clones that have expanded.

TRBV7-8	.	TRBD2	TRBJ2-2	CASSYRLAGVTGELFF	TGTGCCAGCAGCTATCGACTAGCGGGGGTCACCGGGGAGCTGTTTTTT
TRBV7-8	.	TRBD2	TRBJ2-5	CASSTASSGPGETQYF	TGTGCCAGCAGTACAGCCTCTAGCGGCCCTGGGGAGACCCAGTACTTC
TRBV6-6	.	.	TRBJ1-1	CASSYQVIEAFF	TGTGCCAGCAGTTACCAGGTCATAGAAGCTTTCTTT
TRBV25-1	.	.	TRBJ2-5	CASSESGGETQYF	TGTGCCAGCAGCGAGTCTGGCGGAGAGACCCAGTACTTC
TRBV6-5	.	.	TRBJ1-1	CASSAGTGRDTEAFF	TGTGCCAGCAGTGCGGGGACGGGCAGGGACACTGAAGCTTTCTTT
TRBV4-1	.	TRBD1	TRBJ1-5	CASSQDWDSYSNQPQHF	TGCGCCAGCAGCCAAGATTGGGACAGTTATAGCAATCAGCCCCAGCATTTT
TRBV11-2	.	TRBD2	TRBJ2-1	CASSLVAGGQSEQFF	TGTGCCAGCAGCTTGGTAGCGGGGGGGCAGAGTGAGCAGTTCTTC
TRBV7-2	.	TRBD1	TRBJ1-2	CASSFLTGDGYTF	TGTGCCAGCAGCTTTCTTACAGGGGATGGCTACACCTTC
TRBV5-1	.	.	TRBJ2-7	CASSKGGASQGTYEQYF	TGCGCCAGCAGCAAAGGTGGGGCGTCCCAGGGCACCTACGAGCAGTACTTC
TRBV20-1	.	.	TRBJ1-2	CSANKNYGYTF	TGCAGTGCTAACAAAAACTATGGCTACACCTTC
TRBV7-6	.	.	TRBJ2-7	CASSLGAPYEQYF	TGTGCCAGCAGCTTGGGGGCCCCCTACGAGCAGTACTTC
TRBV6-5	.	.	TRBJ1-3	CASSYLESIGNTIYF	TGTGCCAGCAGTTACCTAGAGTCAATTGGAAACACCATATATTTT
TRBV10-2	.	TRBD1	TRBJ1-6	CASSEVSGGKLHF	TGCGCCAGCAGTGAGGTGTCAGGGGGGAAACTCCACTTT
TRBV6-5	.	TRBD1	TRBJ1-5	CASSSRQGAPQHF	TGTGCCAGCAGTTCCAGACAGGGTGCGCCCCAGCATTTT
TRBV10-2	few	TRBD2	TRBJ2-5	CASRVLGLAGGHGETQYF	TGCGCCAGCAGGGTCCTCGGACTAGCGGGGGGCCACGGAGAGACCCAGTACTTC
TRBV7-2	.	.	TRBJ2-1	CASSLVYEQFF	TGTGCCAGCAGCTTAGTATATGAGCAGTTCTTC
TRBV4-2	.	TRBD1	TRBJ1-4	CASSQGGDRVNEKLFF	TGTGCCAGCAGCCAAGGTGGGGACAGGGTAAATGAAAAACTGTTTTTT
TRBV18	.	.	TRBJ2-1	CASSPQQGDEQFF	TGTGCCAGCTCACCTCAGCAGGGCGATGAGCAGTTCTTC
TRBV7-2	.	.	TRBJ1-5	CASSLGRNNQPQHF	TGTGCCAGCAGCTTAGGCAGAAACAATCAGCCCCAGCATTTT
TRBV20-1	.	.	TRBJ2-4	CSASYGAIQYF	TGCAGTGCTAGTTATGGGGCTATTCAGTACTTC
TRBV7-2	once	TRBD1	TRBJ2-7	CASSYRDSSYEQYF	TGTGCCAGCAGCTACCGGGACAGCTCCTACGAGCAGTACTTC
TRBV6-1	.	.	TRBJ1-5	CASSVGASNQPQHF	TGTGCCAGCAGTGTGGGGGCAAGCAATCAGCCCCAGCATTTT
TRBV5-6	.	TRBD2	TRBJ2-7	CASRFSAGGPLYEQYF	TGTGCCAGCAGGTTTTCGGCGGGGGGCCCCCTATACGAGCAGTACTTC
TRBV2	.	TRBD2	TRBJ2-2	CASSPLRGGSGELFF	TGTGCCAGCAGTCCCTTGCGGGGGGGTAGCGGGGAGCTGTTTTTT
TRBV19	.	TRBD1	TRBJ1-2	CASSSRTGPTLYGYTF	TGTGCCAGTAGTTCCCGGACAGGGCCAACCCTCTATGGCTACACCTTC
TRBV7-9	.	.	TRBJ2-7	CSSSLPLLDAEQYF	TGTTCCAGCAGCTTGCCACTCCTCGATGCCGAGCAGTACTTC
TRBV6-6	.	.	TRBJ2-1	CASSSEGEQFF	TGTGCCAGCAGTTCGGAGGGGGAGCAGTTCTTC
TRBV14	.	.	TRBJ2-6	CASSQDLRVGANVLTF	TGTGCCAGCAGCCAAGATCTCCGGGTTGGGGCCAACGTCCTGACTTTC
TRBV5-8	.	.	TRBJ2-1	CASSTGRQMYYNEQFF	TGTGCCAGCAGCACAGGAAGACAGATGTACTACAATGAGCAGTTCTTC
TRBV7-8	.	.	TRBJ1-2	CASSPMNGDYGYTF	TGTGCCAGCAGCCCAATGAATGGAGACTATGGCTACACCTTC
TRBV4-1	many	.	TRBJ1-1	CASRQGRTEAFF	TGCGCCAGCAGACAGGGACGGACTGAAGCTTTCTTT
TRBV5-1	.	TRBD2	TRBJ2-5	CASSLTGGPYETQYF	TGCGCCAGCAGCTTGACGGGGGGGCCGTATGAGACCCAGTACTTC
TRBV15	few	TRBD2	TRBJ2-2	CATSETSGGAGELFF	TGTGCCACCAGCGAGACTAGCGGGGGGGCCGGGGAGCTGTTTTTT
TRBV6-5	.	.	TRBJ2-2	CASRNRGGTGELFF	TGTGCCAGCAGAAACAGGGGAGGCACCGGGGAGCTGTTTTTT
TRBV4-1	few	.	TRBJ1-1	CASSQARRGHNTEAFF	TGCGCCAGCAGCCAAGCCCGTCGGGGACATAACACTGAAGCTTTCTTT
TRBV25-1	once	.	TRBJ2-7	CASSVQGILEQYF	TGTGCCAGCAGCGTACAGGGTATCTTGGAGCAGTACTTC
TRBV5-1	few	TRBD1	TRBJ2-3	CASSFSTGGTDTQYF	TGCGCCAGCAGCTTTTCGACAGGGGGCACAGATACGCAGTATTTT
TRBV10-2	few	TRBD2	TRBJ2-5	CASSEPFRGGETQYF	TGCGCCAGCAGTGAGCCATTTAGGGGAGGGGAGACCCAGTACTTC
TRBV6-5	.	.	TRBJ1-6	CASSYSNRANSPLHF	TGTGCCAGCAGTTACTCGAACAGGGCTAATTCACCCCTCCACTTT
TRBV5-5	.	.	TRBJ1-2	CASSFQGPRGYGYTF	TGTGCCAGCAGCTTCCAGGGGCCGAGGGGATATGGCTACACCTTC
TRBV5-1	few	.	TRBJ2-5	CASSTGTYPQETQYF	TGCGCCAGCAGTACCGGGACTTATCCTCAAGAGACCCAGTACTTC
TRBV2	few	.	TRBJ1-2	CASSVEFSGTSKKGYTF	TGTGCCAGCAGTGTAGAGTTCTCCGGGACTTCGAAGAAGGGCTACACCTTC
TRBV5-1	once	TRBD2	TRBJ2-1	CASSLARGGNNEQFF	TGCGCCAGCAGCTTGGCGCGGGGGGGGAACAATGAGCAGTTCTTC
TRBV4-1	.	.	TRBJ1-4	CASSHPGLGGEKLFF	TGCGCCAGCAGCCACCCGGGACTCGGGGGGGAAAAACTGTTTTTT
TRBV2	.	TRBD1	TRBJ1-4	CASRGGQGENEKLFF	TGTGCCAGCAGAGGGGGACAGGGGGAGAATGAAAAACTGTTTTTT
TRBV7-9	once	TRBD2	TRBJ2-1	CASSPRLAPEGYNEQFF	TGTGCCAGCAGCCCCCGACTAGCCCCAGAGGGATACAATGAGCAGTTCTTC
TRBV2	.	.	TRBJ1-1	CASTVQVTAFF	TGTGCCAGCACCGTCCAGGTTACTGCTTTCTTT
TRBV4-1	.	TRBD1	TRBJ1-4	CASSPADRRRGEKLFF	TGCGCCAGCAGCCCGGCGGACAGGCGGCGGGGAGAAAAACTGTTTTTT
TRBV9	.	.	TRBJ2-5	CASSVGGGVETQYF	TGTGCCAGCAGCGTAGGAGGCGGGGTTGAGACCCAGTACTTC
TRBV5-1	.	TRBD1	TRBJ2-3	CASSVTGGATGGTDTQYF	TGCGCCAGCAGCGTGACAGGGGGCGCTACGGGGGGCACAGATACGCAGTATTTT
TRBV5-8	.	.	TRBJ2-5	CACRERWAGQETQYF	TGTGCCTGTCGCGAGCGGTGGGCCGGCCAAGAGACCCAGTACTTC
TRBV6-1	.	TRBD1	TRBJ2-7	CASRDRGTYEQYF	TGTGCCAGCAGGGACAGGGGAACATACGAGCAGTACTTC
TRBV5-1	.	.	TRBJ2-3	CASSLGGDTQYF	TGCGCCAGCAGCTTGGGAGGAGATACGCAGTATTTT
TRBV19	.	TRBD1	TRBJ1-2	CASSPGGPANYGYTF	TGTGCCAGTAGCCCAGGGGGCCCCGCTAACTATGGCTACACCTTC
TRBV7-2	few	.	TRBJ1-6	CASSLGRNSPLHF	TGTGCCAGCAGCTTAGGGAGAAATTCACCCCTCCACTTT
TRBV27	few	TRBD1	TRBJ1-5	CASSLTGGQPQHF	TGTGCCAGCAGTTTAACAGGGGGTCAGCCCCAGCATTTT
TRBV5-6	.	.	TRBJ2-5	CASSLAGGQQTQYF	TGTGCCAGCAGCTTAGCAGGGGGGCAGCAGACCCAGTACTTC